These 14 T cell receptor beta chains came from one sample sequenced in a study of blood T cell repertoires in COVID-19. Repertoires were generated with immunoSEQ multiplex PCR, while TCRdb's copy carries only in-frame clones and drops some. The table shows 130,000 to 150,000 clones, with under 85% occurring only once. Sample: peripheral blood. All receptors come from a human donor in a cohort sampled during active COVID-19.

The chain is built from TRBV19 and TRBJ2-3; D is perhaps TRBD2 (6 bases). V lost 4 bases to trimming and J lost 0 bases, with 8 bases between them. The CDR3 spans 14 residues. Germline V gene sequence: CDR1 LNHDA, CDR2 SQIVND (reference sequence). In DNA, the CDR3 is TGTGCCAGTAGTAACGGGGGTAGCACAGATACGCAGTATTTT. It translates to CASSNGGSTDTQYF.

CDR3: CASSLALKAGEQFF. DNA for the CDR3: TGTGCCAGCAGCTTAGCGCTAAAGGCGGGTGAGCAGTTCTTC. V is TRBV7-2 and J is TRBJ2-1; D perhaps matches TRBD2 (5 bases). The CDR3 has 14 amino acids. The ends were cut back, 0 bases at V and 9 bases at J, with 12 bases in the middle. CDR1 and CDR2 from the germline V gene are SGHTA and FQGNSA.

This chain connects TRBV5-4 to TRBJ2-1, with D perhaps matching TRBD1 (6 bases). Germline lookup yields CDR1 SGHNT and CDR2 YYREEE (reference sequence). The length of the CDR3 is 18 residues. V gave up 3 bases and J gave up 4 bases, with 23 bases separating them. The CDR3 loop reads CASSSYRDGQTLYNEQFF. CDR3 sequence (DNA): TGTGCCAGCAGCTCATACCGAGACGGACAGACGCTTTACAATGAGCAGTTCTTC.

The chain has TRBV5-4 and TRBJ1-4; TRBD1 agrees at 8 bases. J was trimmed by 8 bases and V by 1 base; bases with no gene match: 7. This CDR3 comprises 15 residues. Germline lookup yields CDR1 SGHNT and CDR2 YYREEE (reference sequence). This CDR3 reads CASSLSGGDSEKLFF. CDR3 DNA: TGTGCCAGCAGCTTGTCAGGGGGCGATTCGGAAAAACTGTTTTTT.

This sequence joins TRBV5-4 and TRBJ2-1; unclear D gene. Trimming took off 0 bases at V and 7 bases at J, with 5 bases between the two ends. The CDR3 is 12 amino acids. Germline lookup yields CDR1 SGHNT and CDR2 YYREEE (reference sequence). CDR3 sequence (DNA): TGTGCCAGCAGCTTGGCTTCTAATGAGCAGTTCTTC. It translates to CASSLASNEQFF.

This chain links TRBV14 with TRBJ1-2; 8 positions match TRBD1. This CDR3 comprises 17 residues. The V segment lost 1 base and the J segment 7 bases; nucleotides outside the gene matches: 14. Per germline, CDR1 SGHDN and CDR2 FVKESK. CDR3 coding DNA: TGTGCCAGCAGCCAAGCAGGGGGCCTCCTTTTTTTTCGTGGCTACACCTTC. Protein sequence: CASSQAGGLLFFRGYTF.

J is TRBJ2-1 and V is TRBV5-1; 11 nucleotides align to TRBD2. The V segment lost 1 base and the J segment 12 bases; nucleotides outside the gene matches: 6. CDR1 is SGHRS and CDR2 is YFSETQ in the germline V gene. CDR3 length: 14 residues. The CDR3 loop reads CASSLSSGGALQFF. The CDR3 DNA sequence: TGCGCCAGCAGCTTGAGTAGCGGGGGGGCATTGCAGTTCTTC.

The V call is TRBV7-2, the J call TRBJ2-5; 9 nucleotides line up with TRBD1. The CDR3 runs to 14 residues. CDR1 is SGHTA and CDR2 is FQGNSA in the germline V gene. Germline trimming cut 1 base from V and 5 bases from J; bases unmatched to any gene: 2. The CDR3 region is CASSLDRGPETQYF. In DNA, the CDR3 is TGTGCCAGCAGCTTAGACAGGGGGCCCGAGACCCAGTACTTC.

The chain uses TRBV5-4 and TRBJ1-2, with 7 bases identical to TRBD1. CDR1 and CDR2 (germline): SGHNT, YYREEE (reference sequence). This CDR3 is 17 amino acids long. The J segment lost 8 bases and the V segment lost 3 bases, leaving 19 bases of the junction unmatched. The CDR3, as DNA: TGTGCCAGCAGCTCCGGCCGAGACAGGGCCCGGGTAGAGGGCTACACCTTC. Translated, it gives CASSSGRDRARVEGYTF.

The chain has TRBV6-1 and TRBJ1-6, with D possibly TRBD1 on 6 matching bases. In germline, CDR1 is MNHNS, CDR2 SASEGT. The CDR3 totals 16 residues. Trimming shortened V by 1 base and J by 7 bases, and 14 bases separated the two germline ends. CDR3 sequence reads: CASSEGTATLNSPLHF. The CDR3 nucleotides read TGTGCCAGCAGTGAAGGGACAGCCACTCTAAATTCACCCCTCCACTTT.

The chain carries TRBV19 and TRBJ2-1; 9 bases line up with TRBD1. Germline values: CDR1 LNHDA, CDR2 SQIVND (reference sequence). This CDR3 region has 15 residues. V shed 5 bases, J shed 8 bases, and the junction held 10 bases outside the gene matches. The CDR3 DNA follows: TGTGCCAGTAGTGGAGTGGGACAGGGTACTTATGAGCAGTTCTTC. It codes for CASSGVGQGTYEQFF.

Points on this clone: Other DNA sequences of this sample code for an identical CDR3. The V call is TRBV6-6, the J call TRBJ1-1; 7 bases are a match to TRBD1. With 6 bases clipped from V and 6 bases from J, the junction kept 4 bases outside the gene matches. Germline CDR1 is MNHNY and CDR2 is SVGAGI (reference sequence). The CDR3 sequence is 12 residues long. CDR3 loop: CASRGTVAEAFF. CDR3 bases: TGTGCCAGCAGAGGGACAGTCGCTGAAGCTTTCTTT.

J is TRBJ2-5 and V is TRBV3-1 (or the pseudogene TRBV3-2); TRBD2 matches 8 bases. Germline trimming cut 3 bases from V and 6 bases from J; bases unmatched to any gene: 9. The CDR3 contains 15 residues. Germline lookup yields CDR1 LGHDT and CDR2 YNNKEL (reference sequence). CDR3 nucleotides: TGTGCCAGCAGCCATAACCGGGGGGGCCCCAAGACCCAGTACTTC. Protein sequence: CASSHNRGGPKTQYF.

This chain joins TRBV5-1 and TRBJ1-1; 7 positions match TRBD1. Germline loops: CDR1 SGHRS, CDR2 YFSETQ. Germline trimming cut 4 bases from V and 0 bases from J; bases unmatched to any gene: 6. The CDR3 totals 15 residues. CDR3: CASSQRTGMNTEAFF. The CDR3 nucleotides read TGCGCCAGCAGCCAGAGGACAGGCATGAACACTGAAGCTTTCTTT. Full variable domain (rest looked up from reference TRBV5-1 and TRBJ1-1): KAGVTQTPRYLIKTRGQQVTLSCSPISGHRSVSWYQQTPGQGLQFLFEYFSETQRNKGNFPGRFSGRQFSNSRSEMNVSTLELGDSALYLCASSQRTGMNTEAFFGQGTRLTVV.